The rows below give T cell receptor beta chains drawn from one sample of a study of blood T cell repertoires in COVID-19. TCRdb's copy holds only in-frame clones and misses some; the assay was immunoSEQ multiplex PCR. The sample yields about 240,000 clones, 82% seen once. The source material was peripheral blood. These receptors all stem from a woman between 65 and 79 years old with acute or convalescent COVID-19. The CDR3 runs from the conserved cysteine through the conserved F or W. Some rows mark clone size as missing; the rest say once, few, many or name a class of expanded clone.

v_gene,j_gene,abundance,CDR3aa
TRBV28,TRBJ1-1,.,CASNKRGLVAEAFF
TRBV11-2,TRBJ2-3,once,CASSRGWGDTDTQYF
TRBV4-3,TRBJ1-5,once,CASSQDGGQGRQPQHF
TRBV5-4,TRBJ1-3,.,CASSLAAGVTIYF
TRBV10-3,TRBJ1-4,.,CAISEQASTNEKLFF
TRBV28,TRBJ1-2,once,CASQIQYGYTF
TRBV21-1,TRBJ1-5,few,CASRARVQGASQPQHF
TRBV3-1/TRBV3-2,TRBJ2-5,.,CASSQVSGAQETQYF
TRBV6-5,TRBJ1-1,.,CASSYSGGAEAFF
TRBV2,TRBJ1-2,once,CASSRRNPLGYGYTF
TRBV18,TRBJ1-6,.,CASSPQAGNSPLHF
TRBV5-1,TRBJ2-5,.,CASSFTGEETQYF
TRBV5-1,TRBJ2-7,.,CASSRTGQANYEQYF
TRBV6-2/TRBV6-3,TRBJ1-5,.,CASSYLGQGNGYQPQHF
TRBV9,TRBJ1-5,.,CASSYLNQPQHF
TRBV3-1/TRBV3-2,TRBJ1-6,once,CASTQLKPRTGEYRNSPLHF
TRBV10-3,TRBJ1-1,.,CAISESTGPNTEAFF
TRBV11-3,TRBJ1-1,.,CASSSTGLNTEAFF
TRBV28,TRBJ1-2,.,CASSGLNYGYTF
TRBV27,TRBJ2-1,.,CASSLAGGNEQFF
TRBV6-6,TRBJ1-2,.,CASGTSSPPNYGYTF
TRBV27,TRBJ1-1,.,CASSPGTVLNTEAFF
TRBV7-8,TRBJ2-7,.,CASSARDDEQYF
TRBV5-1,TRBJ2-3,.,CASSLGQAIDTQYF
TRBV7-8,TRBJ1-2,.,CASTPGRQPANYGYTF
TRBV28,TRBJ1-2,.,CASRPPLAGIYGYTF
TRBV19,TRBJ1-6,.,CASSATGAYSPLHF
TRBV6-4,TRBJ2-1,.,CASSDSQGDEQFF
TRBV4-3,TRBJ1-4,once,CASSQVNRGLAEKLFF
TRBV3-1/TRBV3-2,TRBJ1-2,once,CASSHRLPGGYGYTF
TRBV18,TRBJ2-1,.,CASSSGTGTANEQFF
TRBV29-1,TRBJ1-1,.,CSVIEGTMNTEAFF
TRBV24-1,TRBJ2-3,.,CATSDLRGVEDTQYF
TRBV5-1,TRBJ2-3,.,CASIALQGGTDTQYF